This T cell receptor beta chain was identified during a study of vaccination effects on CD4 cells after COVID-19. Whole-study results and caveats: Both infection-induced and vaccine-induced clones contracted markedly at late post-vaccination timepoints.

ViraFEST assay sequencing came after antigen-specific CD4+ T cells were expanded with viral peptide pools. Isolation of CD4+ T cells took place after about ten days of culture. Every participant took two doses of the BNT162b2 or mRNA-1273 vaccine. Of note for this clone: The target antigen is unknown.

TCRdb keeps only in-frame clones here, not all; method: immunoSEQ multiplex PCR. The sample has over 80,000 clones, over 70% seen once. Germline V gives CDR1 KGHSH, CDR2 LQKENI. V lost 4 bases and J lost 5, with 6 bases in between. This CDR3 comprises 12 residues. The J gene is TRBJ2-1, the V gene TRBV18; D not resolved. This sequence was found in a human donor who received a COVID-19 vaccine. Sequenced here: CD4+ T cells from PBMCs cultured with HCoV-OC43 spike peptides, sampled after COVID-19 vaccination. Subset indicated: HCoV-OC43 spike overlapping peptide pool stimulation. CDR3 bases: TGTGCCAGCTCACGAATAGACAATGAGCAGTTCTTC. Protein sequence: CASSRIDNEQFF.